The entry that follows covers one T cell receptor (beta chain) sequence. What it binds is not known. Here immunoSEQ multiplex PCR was the method, and the copy in TCRdb shows in-frame clones only, minus some. The table includes roughly 1,100,000 clones, 70% to 80% detected once. This record comes from a study of shared clonotypes between healthy human individuals. This CDR3 has 12 residues. V dropped 8 bases and J dropped 3 bases, with 10 bases sitting between them. Germline-derived CDR1 and CDR2 are MDHEN and SYDVKM. Study-level points and caveats: Sampling covered nothing but blood. Tissue TCR repertoires likely differ from those found in blood. Approximately 5.3% was the fraction of naive CD4 clonotypes found shared across a handful of donors.

Specimen: memory CD4+ T cells sorted from blood. Subset meaning: CD45RA-negative fraction. This sequence was found in a man aged 18 to 30 in good health. V gene TRBV28 combines with J gene TRBJ1-2, with D unresolved. Written as DNA, the CDR3 is TGTGCCAGCCTAAGGGCTGACTATGGCTACACCTTC. It encodes CASLRADYGYTF.